The subject of this entry is one TCR beta chain. Its specificity is not known. This entry belongs to a study of CXCR3-negative and CXCR3-positive naive CD8 T cells. Study details: Collectively, the libraries yielded 140 million or so TRB reads in total, at about 1.5 +/- 0.3 million per library.

CD45RO-CCR7+CD27+CD95- defined naive CD8+ T cells. This CDR3 comprises 16 residues. Germline CDR1 reads SSHAT; CDR2 reads FNYEAQ (reference sequence). Overall study results and limits: Most assays were run on fresh PBMCs (CXCR3 expression partially decreased after cryopreservation). For memory CD8+ cells diversity was much lower, but both naive subsets had comparably high diversity. More hydrophobic TRB CDR3s occurred in CXCR3-positive than in CXCR3-negative naive cells.

5' RACE that incorporated UMI labels was used to prepare the TRB cDNA libraries. TCRdb reanalyzed the 5' RACE reads, giving one entry per CDR3 protein sequence and no DNA. This sample contains about 70,000 distinct CDR3 sequences. The TCR sequence derives from a human donor in good health. Some clones in this sample may be carry-over from other donors' samples. The sequencing sample was made of naive CXCR3+ CD8+ T cells from blood. Subset noted: CD45RO-CCR7+CD27+CD95- naive CD8+ T cells expressing CXCR3 (TNR3+). The genes are TRBV7-7 and TRBJ2-3; TCRdb names TRBD1, which stays unverified in the absence of DNA. CDR3 loop: CASIRGARGRTDTQYF.